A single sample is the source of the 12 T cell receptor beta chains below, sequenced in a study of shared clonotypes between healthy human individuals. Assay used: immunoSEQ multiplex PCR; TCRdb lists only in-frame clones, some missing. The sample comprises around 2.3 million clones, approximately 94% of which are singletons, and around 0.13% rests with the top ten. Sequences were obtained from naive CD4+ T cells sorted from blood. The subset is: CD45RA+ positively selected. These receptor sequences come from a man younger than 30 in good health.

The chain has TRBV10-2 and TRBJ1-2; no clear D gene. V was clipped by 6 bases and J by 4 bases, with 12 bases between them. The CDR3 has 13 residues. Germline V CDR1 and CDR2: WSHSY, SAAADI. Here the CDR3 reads CASSELGGYGYTF. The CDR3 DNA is TGCGCCAGCAGCGAGCTTGGCGGCTATGGCTACACCTTC.

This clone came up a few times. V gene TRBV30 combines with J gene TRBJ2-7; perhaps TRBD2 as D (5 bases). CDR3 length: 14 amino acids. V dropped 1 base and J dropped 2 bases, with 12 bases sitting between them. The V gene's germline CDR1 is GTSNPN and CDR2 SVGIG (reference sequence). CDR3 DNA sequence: TGTGCCTGGAGTGAACTCGGGATTACCTACGAGCAGTACTTC. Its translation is CAWSELGITYEQYF.

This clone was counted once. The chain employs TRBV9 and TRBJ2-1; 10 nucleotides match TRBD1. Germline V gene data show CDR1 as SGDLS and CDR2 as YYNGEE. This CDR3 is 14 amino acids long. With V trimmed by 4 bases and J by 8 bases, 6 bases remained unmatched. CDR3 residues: CASSSGTGVYEQFF. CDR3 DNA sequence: TGTGCCAGCAGCTCCGGGACAGGGGTGTATGAGCAGTTCTTC.

As DNA, the CDR3 is TGTGCCAGCAGTTTACCGAGACAGGGCTACAATGAGCAGTTCTTC. As protein: CASSLPRQGYNEQFF. The chain is built from TRBV28 and TRBJ2-1; 7 bases map to TRBD1. CDR1 and CDR2 (germline): MDHEN, SYDVKM. The CDR3 totals 15 residues. Losses at the gene ends were 2 bases for V and 3 bases for J; bases not matched to a gene: 4.

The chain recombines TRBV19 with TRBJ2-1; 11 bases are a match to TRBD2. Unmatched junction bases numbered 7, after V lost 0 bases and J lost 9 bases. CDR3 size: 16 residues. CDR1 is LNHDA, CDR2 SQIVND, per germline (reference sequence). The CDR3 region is CASSIELAGVLGEQFF. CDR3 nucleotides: TGTGCCAGTAGTATAGAACTAGCGGGAGTTCTGGGTGAGCAGTTCTTC.

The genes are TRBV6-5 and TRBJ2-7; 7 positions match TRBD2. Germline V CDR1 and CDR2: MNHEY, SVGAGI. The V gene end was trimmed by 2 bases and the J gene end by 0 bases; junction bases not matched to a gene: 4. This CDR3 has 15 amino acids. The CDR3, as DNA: TGTGCCAGCAGTTACCAAGCGGGAAACTCCTACGAGCAGTACTTC. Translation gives CASSYQAGNSYEQYF.

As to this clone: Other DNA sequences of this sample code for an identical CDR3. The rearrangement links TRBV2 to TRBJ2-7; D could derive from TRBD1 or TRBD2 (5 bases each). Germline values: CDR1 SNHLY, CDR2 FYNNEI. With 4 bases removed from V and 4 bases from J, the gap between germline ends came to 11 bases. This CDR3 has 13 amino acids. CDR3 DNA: TGTGCCAGCAGTGGGGACCAATCTTACGAGCAGTACTTC. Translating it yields CASSGDQSYEQYF. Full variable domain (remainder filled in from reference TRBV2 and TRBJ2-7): EPEVTQTPSHQVTQMGQEVILRCVPISNHLYFYWYRQILGQKVEFLVSFYNNEISEKSEIFDDQFSVERPDGSNFTLKIRSTKLEDSAMYFCASSGDQSYEQYFGPGTRLTVT.

The CDR3 bases are TGTGCCAGCTCCATACAGGGCCATGAGCAGTTCTTC. This sequence encodes CASSIQGHEQFF. The V and J genes are TRBV18 and TRBJ2-1, with D perhaps matching TRBD1 (6 bases). This CDR3 has 12 residues. V shed 6 bases and J shed 8 bases, with 11 bases lying between them. Germline V gene lookup returns CDR1 KGHSH and CDR2 LQKENI.

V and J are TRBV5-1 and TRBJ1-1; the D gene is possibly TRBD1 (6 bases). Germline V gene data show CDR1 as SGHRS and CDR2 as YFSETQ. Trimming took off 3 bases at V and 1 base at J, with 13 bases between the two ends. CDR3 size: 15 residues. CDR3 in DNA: TGCGCCAGCAGCTCCCAAGGGACACCGAACACTGAAGCTTTCTTT. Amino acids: CASSSQGTPNTEAFF. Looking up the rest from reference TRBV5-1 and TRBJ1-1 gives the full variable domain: KAGVTQTPRYLIKTRGQQVTLSCSPISGHRSVSWYQQTPGQGLQFLFEYFSETQRNKGNFPGRFSGRQFSNSRSEMNVSTLELGDSALYLCASSSQGTPNTEAFFGQGTRLTVV.

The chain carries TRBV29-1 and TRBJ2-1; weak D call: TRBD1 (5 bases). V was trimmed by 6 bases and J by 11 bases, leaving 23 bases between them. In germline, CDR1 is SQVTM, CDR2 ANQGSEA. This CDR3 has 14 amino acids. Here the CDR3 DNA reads TGCAGCGTCCTCTCTGGGGCTCCGCATCGGAAGCAGTTCTTC. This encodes CSVLSGAPHRKQFF.

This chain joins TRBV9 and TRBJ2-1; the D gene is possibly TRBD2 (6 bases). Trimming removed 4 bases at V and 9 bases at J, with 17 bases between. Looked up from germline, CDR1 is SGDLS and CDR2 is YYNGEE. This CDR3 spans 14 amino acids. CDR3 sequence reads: CASSSGLAGTEQFF. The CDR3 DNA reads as TGTGCCAGCAGCTCAGGGTTGGCGGGGACTGAGCAGTTCTTC.

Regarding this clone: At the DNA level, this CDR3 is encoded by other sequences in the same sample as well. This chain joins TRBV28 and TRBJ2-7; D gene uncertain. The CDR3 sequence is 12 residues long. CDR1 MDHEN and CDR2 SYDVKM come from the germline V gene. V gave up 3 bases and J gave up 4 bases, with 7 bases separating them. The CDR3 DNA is TGTGCCAGCAGTTTGTTGGGTTACGAGCAGTACTTC. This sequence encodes CASSLLGYEQYF.